This T cell receptor beta chain stems from a study of shared clonotypes between healthy human individuals (TCRdb year 2020). Notes on the research overall: A couple of women and a few men aged 18 to 49 years were included in the cohort. To increase sequencing depth and limit assay-specific biases, TCR repertoire library preparation and sequencing were carried out by different laboratories using diverse techniques. Per donor, three plates each were used for CD4 naive and CD4 memory, two for CD8 naive, and one for CD8 memory. Each donor's leukapheresis produced roughly between about 0.9 and 9.5 billion PBMCs. To estimate repertoire size and how much clonotypes are shared between individuals, the study performed deep sequencing of blood TCR repertoires from a handful of healthy adults. The paper's findings and limits, for the study overall: Sampling was restricted to blood, and TCR repertoires in tissues likely differ from the TCR repertoires found in blood. Compared with non-shared clonotypes, clonotypes shared by all four sorted-subset donors had higher generation probabilities. Naive subsets generally had larger estimated clonotype richness than memory subsets did. Rarefaction of sorted-subset datasets indicated incomplete sequencing despite the large sequencing depth. Sharing across several donors was observed for about 5% of naive CD4, under 4% of naive CD8, about 2.5% of memory CD4, and approximately 0.41% of memory CD8 clonotypes. The genetic and exposure-history diversity represented was limited by the small number of donors. Pairwise subsampling indicated that sequencing depth was expected to affect the degree of clonotype sharing among donors.

The donors were healthy, HIV-negative adults who had no recently reported acute infections or vaccinations. All donors were Caucasian adults living in Nashville, Tennessee, USA. Magnetic negative selection was used to enrich CD4+ T cells, after which naive cells were positively selected on CD45RA and the negative fraction became the memory subset. After blood collection by leukapheresis, PBMCs were isolated using Ficoll-Histopaque density gradient centrifugation and then cryopreserved in the vapor phase of liquid nitrogen. Purity and quantity of every magnetically sorted T cell population were checked by analytical flow cytometry. Genomic DNA was isolated from each sorted fraction and quantified by UV absorbance on a Nanodrop 2000c. Using the deep immunoSEQ assay, TCR CDR3 regions were amplified from genomic DNA by multiplex PCR. Extracted genomic DNA from each cell subset was distributed evenly across all wells of several immunoSEQ 96-well plates, and each plate was treated as a replicate. For sorted subsets, each replicate PCR was loaded with 200 to 250 ng genomic DNA, equivalent to 30,000 or so T cell genomes. Purified libraries were quantified with a Qubit 3.0 fluorometer, sized on a Bioanalyzer 2100, and re-quantified with the KAPA Library Quantification kit. Each immunoSEQ 96-well plate was sequenced on its own single-read 150-cycle Illumina NextSeq 550 flow cell. The original methods were these. Because only junctional sequences without quality scores were contained in the immunoSEQ output, filtering matching that applied to full-length reads could not be performed. Sequences were annotated with PyIR, a Python wrapper for IgBLAST v1.9, and V/J genes and CDR3 were assigned using IMGT germline references. Reads were filtered out if the reads had weak V/J assignments (E-value above 1e-6), no CDR3, stop codons, out-of-frame junctions, or ambiguous translated residues. A V3J clonotype was defined by an identical inferred V gene, J gene, and CDR3 amino acid sequence. To compute the percentage overlap between repertoires, the number of shared unique clonotypes was divided by the size of the smaller repertoire. Repertoire richness was assessed with RTK rarefaction, the Chao1 estimator, and Recon v2.1 estimates of unobserved clonotypes. OLGA was used to compute generation probabilities for all TCRbeta clonotypes that the gDNA method yielded from a handful of donors. In its TCRdb copy, this immuneACCESS table keeps in-frame sequences only and misses some clones. Where compared with another copy, unresolved V genes explain less than half of these, and the others have no known cause. V and J calls and clone size follow that table, whereas D and trimming were derived from the DNA. This sample is represented by over a million clones; approximately 78% of them were singletons. 0.5% to 0.6% of the sample belongs to the ten largest clones.

This clone was observed a handful of times. The antigen this receptor binds is unknown. No much larger clone exists at a distance of one base, and base qualities are not known. Other DNA sequences in this sample translate to the same CDR3. The CDR3, cysteine through phenylalanine, is 12 amino acids long. Only the CDR3 portion is preserved as DNA: 36 bases, with reading frame beginning at the first base. V is clipped by 3 bases and J by 3 bases, and the sequence between their germline boundaries is 2 bases long. As encoded in the germline V gene (reference sequence), CDR1 is LNHDA while CDR2 is SQIVND.

The sequence links TRBV19 to TRBJ2-2; too little of a D gene remains to name it. Sample: memory CD4+ T cells from PBMCs. What this sample's cell subset or site label stands for: CD45RA-negative fraction. The TCR comes from a man between 18 and 29 years old in good health. Some clones in this sample may be carry-over from other donors' samples. The CDR3 amino acid sequence is: CASSIHTGELFF. The nucleotide sequence is TGTGCCAGTAGTATCCACACCGGGGAGCTGTTTTTT.